One and the same sample provided the 32 T cell receptor beta chains below, sequenced in a study of T-cell reconstitution after alpha-beta-depleted transplantation in children. Using unique molecular identifiers, the investigators prepared the TCRbeta library. TCRdb re-derived calls from the PCR reads in MiXCR, one entry per CDR3 protein. The sample lists around 450,000 distinct CDR3 sequences, about 10% occurring once. Material: PBMCs, obtained before TCRalphabeta/CD19-depleted stem cell transplant. The receptors come from a child aged 2 to 10 with inherited bone marrow failure, due to receive a stem cell transplant.

This clonotype was seen at least ten times. The chain combines TRBV6-2 or TRBV6-3 with TRBJ2-7; 9 positions agree with TRBD2. The V gene's germline CDR1 is MNHEY and CDR2 SVGEGT. Losses at the gene ends were 2 bases for V and 7 bases for J; bases not matched to a gene: 9. This CDR3 is built from 15 residues. For the CDR3, the DNA is TGTGCCAGCAGTTACCGACCGGAGGCGGGAGGGGAGCAGTACTTC. Residues: CASSYRPEAGGEQYF.

Only a few counts were recorded for this clonotype. The chain combines TRBV9 with TRBJ2-3; D is ambiguous. CDR3 length: 15 residues. Germline CDR1 is SGDLS and CDR2 is YYNGEE. V was shortened by 0 bases and J by 0 bases, with 8 bases between the two germline ends. CDR3 sequence reads: CASSVGATSTDTQYF. The CDR3, as DNA: TGTGCCAGCAGCGTAGGGGCTACTAGCACAGATACGCAGTATTTT.

This clonotype has a count of ten or more. DNA of the CDR3: TGTGCCAGCAGTGATATTCAACATTCCTACGAGCAGTACTTC. Its translation is CASSDIQHSYEQYF. V gene TRBV6-1 combines with J gene TRBJ2-7; D is unresolved. CDR3 size: 14 residues. Trimming removed 3 bases at V and 1 base at J, with 10 bases between. Germline assignment: CDR1 MNHNS and CDR2 SASEGT.

This chain joins TRBV5-1 and TRBJ2-5; D might be TRBD1 or TRBD2, each matching 5 bases. The CDR3 length is 16 residues. CDR1 is SGHRS and CDR2 is YFSETQ in the germline V gene. Between the trimmed V and J ends, which lost 3 bases and 3 bases, there was a span of 18 bases. The CDR3 spells CASSSGTRRGEETQYF. DNA for the CDR3: TGCGCCAGCAGCTCTGGGACCAGGAGAGGCGAAGAGACCCAGTACTTC.

The chain is built from TRBV20-1 and TRBJ1-2; D call uncertain. Germline assignment: CDR1 DFQATT and CDR2 SNEGSKA (reference sequence). This CDR3 region has 11 residues. Trimming took off 0 bases at V and 3 bases at J, with 2 bases between the two ends. The CDR3 protein is CSAREYYGYTF. CDR3 nucleotides: TGCAGTGCTAGAGAGTACTATGGCTACACCTTC.

Only one count was recorded for this clonotype. Just one base apart from a much larger clone, this may be a read error. This chain links TRBV11-1 with TRBJ2-1; 10 positions agree with TRBD2. The last part of the DNA fits TRBJ2-7 better; the J call may be wrong. This CDR3 has 21 residues. Germline V gives CDR1 SGHAT, CDR2 FQDESV (reference sequence). This chain's CDR3 is CASSGLRTSGEHGISYNEQYF. DNA for the CDR3: TGTGCCAGCAGCGGACTCCGGACTAGCGGAGAACATGGGATCTCCTACAATGAGCAGTACTTC.

This chain joins TRBV12-3 or TRBV12-4 and TRBJ2-1; D call uncertain. V shed 0 bases and J shed 4 bases, with 4 bases lying between them. The CDR3 contains 13 residues. The CDR3 here is CASSLAWYNEQFF. The CDR3 DNA sequence: TGTGCCAGCAGTTTAGCGTGGTACAATGAGCAGTTCTTC.

The rearrangement joins TRBV4-3 to TRBJ2-7; TRBD2 matches at 11 bases. V lost 1 base, J lost 4 bases, and 3 bases stayed unmatched. The CDR3 contains 15 residues. Germline V gene data show CDR1 as LGHNA and CDR2 as YSLEER. CDR3: CASSQASSGGYEQYF. CDR3 DNA sequence: TGCGCCAGCAGCCAAGCTTCTAGCGGGGGGTACGAGCAGTACTTC.

This clonotype came up many times. The CDR3 DNA follows: TGTGCCAGCAGTTTTCGGTTAACGAACACTGAAGCTTTCTTT. Its protein product is CASSFRLTNTEAFF. This chain connects TRBV28 to TRBJ1-1; D unclear. The germline CDR1 and CDR2 sequences are MDHEN and SYDVKM. CDR3 length: 14 amino acids. V lost 3 bases and J 1 base, leaving 9 bases between the germline ends. Full variable domain (missing parts from reference TRBV28 and TRBJ1-1): DVKVTQSSRYLVKRTGEKVFLECVQDMDHENMFWYRQDPGLGLRLIYFSYDVKMKEKGDIPEGYSVSREKKERFSLILESASTNQTSMYLCASSFRLTNTEAFFGQGTRLTVV.

The gene calls are TRBV18 and TRBJ1-4; D may be TRBD1 (6 bases). CDR1 and CDR2 (germline): KGHSH, LQKENI. The CDR3 is made up of 17 amino acids. Trimming cost V 3 bases and J 0 bases, with 14 bases left between them. The CDR3 protein is CASSPRQDLATNEKLFF. As DNA, the CDR3 is TGTGCCAGCTCACCCCGACAGGACTTGGCAACTAATGAAAAACTGTTTTTT.

This clonotype was counted ten times or more. The V call is TRBV12-3 or TRBV12-4, the J call TRBJ1-1; D is ambiguous. V lost 4 bases and J lost 11, with 11 bases in between. The CDR3 contains 11 residues. CDR3 sequence (DNA): TGTGCCAGCAGTTCTGGCCCATGGGCTTTCTTT. Encoded protein: CASSSGPWAFF.

In its sample, this clonotype was seen many times. The CDR3 DNA reads as TGTGCCAGCAGTTACCTCAGGGCGGGAACTGAAGCTTTCTTT. It specifies CASSYLRAGTEAFF. This chain joins TRBV6-2 or TRBV6-3 and TRBJ1-1; a weak D match, TRBD1 (5 bases). V was cut by 2 bases and J by 5 bases, with 12 bases left in between. Germline V CDR1 and CDR2: MNHEY, SVGEGT. This CDR3 has 14 residues.

The chain uses TRBV27 and TRBJ1-1; the D gene is possibly TRBD1 (5 bases). Germline lookup yields CDR1 MNHEY and CDR2 SMNVEV (reference sequence). CDR3 length: 15 amino acids. Trimming took off 5 bases at V and 4 bases at J, with 17 bases between the two ends. The CDR3 region has the DNA TGTGCCAGCAGTCCCCGGGGAGGGGTGGTCACTGAAGCTTTCTTT. This gives the protein CASSPRGGVVTEAFF.

Many counts were recorded for this clonotype. The genes are TRBV20-1 and TRBJ2-3; TRBD2 agrees at 7 bases. The CDR3 is 14 amino acids. After removal of 3 bases from V and 7 bases from J, the junction contained 10 bases not matched to a gene. Germline CDR1 DFQATT, CDR2 SNEGSKA (reference sequence). The CDR3 coding sequence is TGCAGTGCTAGCGAAAGCGGGGATCCGTATACGCAGTATTTT. Its protein is CSASESGDPYTQYF.

This clonotype was observed a handful of times. This rearrangement joins TRBV12-3 or TRBV12-4 to TRBJ2-1; TRBD2 matches at 11 bases. With 5 bases clipped from V and 7 bases from J, the junction kept 10 bases outside the gene matches. CDR3 size: 16 residues. The CDR3 nucleotides read TGTGCCAGCAGTCCCTCTCTAGCGGGAGGTAGGAATGAGCAGTTCTTC. This codes for CASSPSLAGGRNEQFF.

As for this clonotype: This clone may be a read error of a much larger clone one base away. This chain connects TRBV7-9 to TRBJ2-7; possibly TRBD1 for D (5 bases). Germline V gene sequence: CDR1 SEHNR, CDR2 FQNEAQ (reference sequence). Trimming left V 5 bases short and J 11 bases short, with 13 bases between. The CDR3 extends over 11 amino acids. DNA for the CDR3: TGTGCCAGCAGCCCCTCGTCCAGGGAGTACTTC. It encodes CASSPSSREYF.

The rearrangement links TRBV14 to TRBJ1-1; D remains ambiguous. V lost 1 base and J 0 bases, leaving 6 bases between the germline ends. The CDR3 is 14 residues long. CDR1 and CDR2 (germline): SGHDN, FVKESK. Here the CDR3 reads CASSQVGLNTEAFF. CDR3 bases: TGTGCCAGCAGCCAAGTTGGCTTGAACACTGAAGCTTTCTTT.

This clonotype was observed many times. The chain is built from TRBV7-2 and TRBJ2-3, with 11 bases fitting TRBD2. V was clipped by 4 bases and J by 2 bases; unmatched bases: 5. The germline V gene has CDR1 SGHTA and CDR2 FQGNSA. The CDR3 covers 16 residues. As DNA, the CDR3 is TGTGCCAGCAGCTCCGCTAGCGGGAGGTACACAGATACGCAGTATTTT. Its translation: CASSSASGRYTDTQYF. Together with reference TRBV7-2 and TRBJ2-3, the CDR3 gives the full variable domain: GAGVSQSPSNKVTEKGKDVELRCDPISGHTALYWYRQSLGQGLEFLIYFQGNSAPDKSGLPSDRFSAERTGGSVSTLTIQRTQQEDSAVYLCASSSASGRYTDTQYFGPGTRLTVL.

This clonotype was seen at least ten times. The rearrangement joins TRBV20-1 to TRBJ2-5, with D possibly TRBD2 on 5 matching bases. The V end was cut by 0 bases, the J end by 5 bases, with 13 bases between. Germline values: CDR1 DFQATT, CDR2 SNEGSKA (reference sequence). The CDR3 runs 14 residues. The CDR3 loop is CSARDGVWRETQYF. DNA for the CDR3: TGCAGTGCTAGAGATGGAGTTTGGAGGGAGACCCAGTACTTC.

This clonotype has a count of ten or more. The V gene is TRBV25-1, the J gene TRBJ2-5; 8 bases are a match to TRBD1. The V gene end was trimmed by 11 bases and the J gene end by 7 bases; junction bases not matched to a gene: 12. Germline V gene lookup returns CDR1 MGHDK and CDR2 SYGVNS. This CDR3 spans 13 amino acids. The CDR3 coding sequence is TGTGCCTGCGGCCCCACAGGGGGTTGGACCCAGTACTTC. This gives the protein CACGPTGGWTQYF.

This chain joins TRBV28 and TRBJ2-7; maybe TRBD2 (6 bases). The length of the CDR3 is 15 residues. CDR1 and CDR2 from the germline V gene are MDHEN and SYDVKM. V lost 0 bases and J 4 bases, leaving 13 bases between the germline ends. The CDR3 DNA reads as TGTGCCAGCAGTTTATGGGGGACTTGGATGTACGAGCAGTACTTC. Protein product: CASSLWGTWMYEQYF.

For this clonotype: This may be a read error: a much more frequent sequence differs by one nucleotide. The CDR3 loop reads CASSYYWSYEQYF. The CDR3 nucleotides read TGTGCCAGCAGTTACTACTGGTCCTACGAGCAGTACTTC. V and J are TRBV6-2 or TRBV6-3 and TRBJ2-7; D remains ambiguous. This CDR3 is built from 13 residues. CDR1 MNHEY and CDR2 SVGEGT come from the germline V gene. V was cut by 1 base and J by 1 base, with 5 bases left in between.

This clonotype was counted at least ten times. The chain links TRBV10-3 to TRBJ2-2, with D possibly matching TRBD1 (5 bases). Germline CDR1 ENHRY, CDR2 SYGVKD. The CDR3 has 14 residues. V dropped 2 bases and J dropped 5 bases, with 9 bases sitting between them. The CDR3: CAISEPQATGELFF. CDR3 nucleotides: TGTGCCATCAGTGAGCCACAGGCAACCGGGGAGCTGTTTTTT.

This clonotype has ten or more counts. The chain is built from TRBV30 and TRBJ1-4; 7 positions agree with TRBD1. The CDR3 is 13 residues long. Germline assignment: CDR1 GTSNPN and CDR2 SVGIG (reference sequence). The ends lost 1 base at V and 8 bases at J; junction bases unmatched: 4. The CDR3 here is CAWSDRGREKLFF. The CDR3 coding sequence is TGTGCCTGGAGTGACAGGGGCCGCGAAAAACTGTTTTTT.

This clonotype was observed many times. J is TRBJ1-2 and V is TRBV20-1; a weak D match, TRBD1 (5 bases). The V and J ends lost 3 bases and 3 bases respectively, with 14 bases between them. The germline V gene encodes CDR1 DFQATT and CDR2 SNEGSKA (reference sequence). This CDR3 has 14 residues. CDR3 coding DNA: TGCAGTGCTAGCCTAGGGGACCCCTACTATGGCTACACCTTC. Protein sequence: CSASLGDPYYGYTF.

The J gene is TRBJ2-7, the V gene TRBV5-4; D is possibly TRBD1 (6 bases). Germline V gene sequence: CDR1 SGHNT, CDR2 YYREEE (reference sequence). The germline V and J ends were trimmed by 4 bases and 4 bases, with 18 bases remaining between them. The CDR3 has 15 amino acids. DNA of the CDR3: TGTGCCAGCAGCCCAAATACGGGACACCCTTACGAGCAGTACTTC. This gives the protein CASSPNTGHPYEQYF. Full variable domain (outside the CDR3, taken from reference TRBV5-4 and TRBJ2-7): ETGVTQSPTHLIKTRGQQVTLRCSSQSGHNTVSWYQQALGQGPQFIFQYYREEENGRGNFPPRFSGLQFPNYSSELNVNALELDDSALYLCASSPNTGHPYEQYFGPGTRLTVT.

This clonotype was seen many times. The chain has TRBV6-5 and TRBJ2-4; D not certain. V was trimmed by 2 bases and J by 2 bases, leaving 16 bases between them. Germline CDR1 and CDR2: MNHEY and SVGAGI. CDR3 size: 17 residues. The CDR3 is CASSYTHPAGTKNIQYF. DNA of the CDR3: TGTGCCAGCAGTTACACACACCCAGCTGGGACCAAAAACATTCAGTACTTC.

This clonotype was counted at least ten times. The chain recombines TRBV28 with TRBJ2-7; 9 bases are shared with TRBD2. Losses at the gene ends were 5 bases for V and 4 bases for J; bases not matched to a gene: 12. The CDR3 contains 16 residues. CDR1 and CDR2 (germline): MDHEN, SYDVKM. The CDR3 reads CASSTLTSGATYEQYF. CDR3 nucleotide sequence: TGTGCCAGCAGTACTCTGACTAGCGGAGCCACTTACGAGCAGTACTTC.

The chain has TRBV5-4 and TRBJ2-1; 10 nucleotides line up with TRBD2. The CDR3 has 17 amino acids. CDR1 SGHNT and CDR2 YYREEE come from the germline V gene (reference sequence). After removal of 4 bases from V and 4 bases from J, the junction contained 11 bases not matched to a gene. The CDR3 region has the DNA TGTGCCAGCAGCGTGAGCGGGAGGGCCCTTCGTTACAATGAGCAGTTCTTC. Translated: CASSVSGRALRYNEQFF.

Ten or more counts support this clonotype. CDR3 in DNA: TGTGCCAGCAGCCAAGGGGAGCGGGAGGGCAGCGAGACCCAGTACTTC. Its protein product is CASSQGEREGSETQYF. This chain links TRBV4-2 with TRBJ2-5; 10 bases fit TRBD2. The germline gives CDR1 LGHNA, CDR2 YNFKEQ. This CDR3 is 16 amino acids long. The ends lost 1 base at V and 5 bases at J; junction bases unmatched: 7.

The sample holds many counts of this clonotype. The chain couples TRBV4-3 to TRBJ2-3, with TRBD2 identical over 12 bases. The V and J ends lost 4 bases and 4 bases, in that order; junction bases with no gene match: 3. The CDR3 extends over 15 amino acids. Germline V CDR1 and CDR2: LGHNA, YSLEER. CDR3 bases: TGCGCCAGCAGCCCGGGACTAGCGGGCCCAGATACGCAGTATTTT. It specifies CASSPGLAGPDTQYF.

This clonotype has more than one count but fewer than ten. The rearrangement uses TRBV20-1 and TRBJ2-7; D uncertain. Trimming left V 1 base short and J 4 bases short, with 8 bases between. In germline, CDR1 is DFQATT, CDR2 SNEGSKA (reference sequence). The CDR3 loop spans 12 amino acids. In DNA, the CDR3 is TGCAGTGCTAGAGTGGCAGCGTACGAGCAGTACTTC. Its protein product is CSARVAAYEQYF.